This TCR beta chain is from a study of blood T cells in healthy people across ages. Study-level findings and limits: There was no known CMV status for donors, so expanded clonotype changes were possibly confounded.

The draw of peripheral blood yielded ten milliliters from each donor. A second PCR of roughly 7 to 11 cycles used a sample-barcoded 5' primer and a J-beta primer mix. Via MiXCR, TCRdb re-called the 5' RACE reads, giving one row per CDR3 protein. The sample has more than 1,000,000 distinct CDR3 sequences, 20% to 25% seen once. On this clonotype: The antigen is not known.

Separately, the same data were catalogued under a study of T cells of mothers and their children. As reported in that work: A few mothers and their six children, all healthy Caucasians, donated.

Sequencing input: blood. The receptor's source is a girl aged 2 to 9 in good health.

CDR3 coding DNA: TGTGCCAGCAGCTTATTAACGTCTGGGCCGCTGTTTCAAGAGACCCAGTACTTC. Protein sequence: CASSLLTSGPLFQETQYF. This chain joins TRBV7-9 and TRBJ2-5; D is undetermined. The germline gives CDR1 SEHNR, CDR2 FQNEAQ (reference sequence). V gave up 2 bases and J gave up 2 bases, with 21 bases separating them. The CDR3 extends over 18 amino acids.